The 5 T cell receptor beta chains below come from one sample, sequenced in a study of early T cells in non-severe SARS-CoV-2 infection. From the 5' RACE reads, TCRdb called clonotypes with MiXCR, one entry per CDR3 protein. In the table there are 75,000 to 100,000 distinct CDR3 sequences, 11% to 15% of which are singletons. Sequences were obtained from whole blood. The receptors were sampled from an adult who was a healthcare worker with PCR-confirmed SARS-CoV-2 infection or an uninfected control (not recorded which).

This clonotype was counted at least ten times. V usage is TRBV20-1 and J usage is TRBJ2-7, with D tentatively TRBD1 (6 bases). V lost 6 bases and J lost 6, with 18 bases in between. CDR1 is DFQATT and CDR2 is SNEGSKA in the germline V gene (reference sequence). This CDR3 comprises 13 residues. The CDR3 is CSAQRNRVTEQYF. The CDR3 DNA is TGCAGTGCCCAAAGGAACAGGGTAACCGAGCAGTACTTC.

This clonotype was found a few times. This chain joins TRBV4-2 and TRBJ1-3, with D tentatively TRBD1 (6 bases). Looked up from germline, CDR1 is LGHNA and CDR2 is YNFKEQ. The length of the CDR3 is 18 residues. The ends were cut back, 0 bases at V and 0 bases at J, with 15 bases in the middle. The CDR3 protein is CASSQDLRGRGSGNTIYF. CDR3 DNA sequence: TGTGCCAGCAGCCAAGATCTCAGGGGACGGGGCTCTGGAAACACCATATATTTT.

This clonotype was observed at least ten times. The rearrangement links TRBV11-2 to TRBJ2-5; maybe TRBD2 (6 bases). Germline values: CDR1 SGHAT, CDR2 FQNNGV. The V and J ends lost 1 base and 4 bases respectively, with 10 bases between them. This CDR3 comprises 14 residues. The CDR3 DNA reads as TGTGCCAGCAGCTTAGGGCGTAGCGGAGAGACCCAGTACTTC. The encoded protein is CASSLGRSGETQYF.

This clonotype turned up a few times. J is TRBJ1-2 and V is TRBV20-1; 7 nucleotides align to TRBD1. Germline CDR1 is DFQATT and CDR2 is SNEGSKA (reference sequence). After removal of 3 bases from V and 3 bases from J, the junction contained 4 bases not matched to a gene. This CDR3 is 13 amino acids long. The CDR3 region is CSARHTGDYGYTF. The CDR3 DNA is TGCAGTGCTAGGCACACAGGGGACTATGGCTACACCTTC.

The chain has TRBV10-3 and TRBJ2-7; TRBD2 is a possible D gene (6 bases). V was trimmed by 6 bases and J by 5 bases, leaving 11 bases between them. The CDR3 has 12 residues. The germline V gene has CDR1 ENHRY and CDR2 SYGVKD. CDR3 amino acids: CAISGGRDEQYF. CDR3 nucleotide sequence: TGTGCCATCAGCGGGGGTAGGGACGAGCAGTACTTC.